This T cell receptor beta chain was captured by sequencing in a study of preoperative IRX-2 immunotherapy in early breast cancer (dated by TCRdb to about 2019). From a lookup of the germline V gene, CDR1 and CDR2 are SGHAT and FQNNGV. V has 1 base trimmed and J has 5 bases trimmed; junction bases matching no gene number 8. The CDR3 starts with the cysteine, ends with the phenylalanine, and has 16 residues. The sequence is cut down to CDR3 DNA, 48 bases in frame from base 1. What this sample's treatment or condition label stands for: preoperative locoregional IRX-2 cytokine immunotherapy. The samples were obtained from a phase Ib study that tested preoperative, locoregional IRX-2 cytokine immunotherapy meant to prime immune responses. Before surgery, IRX-2 was given to the donors, who were patients with early-stage breast cancer. Libraries were prepared through the immunoSEQ multiplex PCR assay. The clones in this table, taken by TCRdb from immuneACCESS, are in-frame only. Not every clone is retained; where verified, under half of the shortfall comes from an unresolved V gene, and the cause of the rest is unknown. This sample lists roughly 57,000 clones; approximately 93% were detected once. The ten largest clones add up to around 1.7% of the sample.

About this clone: This receptor's antigen is unknown. Qualities for individual bases were not recorded, and no much larger clone is one base off.

The sequence is built from TRBV11-2 and TRBJ2-5; TRBD2 fits 9 bases in the junction. This specimen was collected from a patient treated with IRX-2 immunotherapy. This sequence originates from a human donor with breast cancer. Read as DNA, the sequence is TGTGCCAGCAGCTTAGTTGCGGGAGGGCTGCGTGAGACCCAGTACTTC. This encodes CASSLVAGGLRETQYF.